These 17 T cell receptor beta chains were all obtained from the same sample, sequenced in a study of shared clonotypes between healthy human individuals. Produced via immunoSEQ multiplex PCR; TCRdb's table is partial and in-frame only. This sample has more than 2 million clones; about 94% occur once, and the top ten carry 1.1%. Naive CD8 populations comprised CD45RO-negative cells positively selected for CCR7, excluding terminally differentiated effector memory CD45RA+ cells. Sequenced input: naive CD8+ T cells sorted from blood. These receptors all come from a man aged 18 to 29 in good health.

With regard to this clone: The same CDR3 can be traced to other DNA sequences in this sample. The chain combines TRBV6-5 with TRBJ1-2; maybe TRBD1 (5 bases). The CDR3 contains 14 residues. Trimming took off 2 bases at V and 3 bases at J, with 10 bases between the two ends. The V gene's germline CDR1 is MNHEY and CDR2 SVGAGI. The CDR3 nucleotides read TGTGCCAGCAGTTACCTTGGAGGGGACTATGGCTACACCTTC. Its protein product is CASSYLGGDYGYTF.

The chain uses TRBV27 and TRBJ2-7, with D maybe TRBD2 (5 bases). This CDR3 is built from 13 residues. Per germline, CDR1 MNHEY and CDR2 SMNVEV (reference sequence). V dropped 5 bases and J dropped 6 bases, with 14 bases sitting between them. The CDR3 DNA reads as TGTGCCAGCAGTGCCGAATGGACTCGCGAGCAGTACTTC. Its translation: CASSAEWTREQYF.

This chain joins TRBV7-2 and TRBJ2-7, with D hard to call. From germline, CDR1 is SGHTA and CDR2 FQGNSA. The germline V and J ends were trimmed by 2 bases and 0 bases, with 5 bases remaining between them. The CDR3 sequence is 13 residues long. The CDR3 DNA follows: TGTGCCAGCAGCTTAATGGACTCCTACGAGCAGTACTTC. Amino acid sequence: CASSLMDSYEQYF.

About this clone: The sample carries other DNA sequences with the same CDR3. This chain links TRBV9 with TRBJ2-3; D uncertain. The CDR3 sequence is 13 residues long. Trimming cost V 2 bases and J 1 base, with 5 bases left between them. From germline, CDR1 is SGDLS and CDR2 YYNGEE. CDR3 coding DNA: TGTGCCAGCAGCGTGGCCGGCACAGATACGCAGTATTTT. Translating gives CASSVAGTDTQYF.

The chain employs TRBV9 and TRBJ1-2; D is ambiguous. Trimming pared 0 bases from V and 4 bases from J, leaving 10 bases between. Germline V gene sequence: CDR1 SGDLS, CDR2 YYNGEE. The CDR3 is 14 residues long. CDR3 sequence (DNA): TGTGCCAGCAGCGTAGGGAGGGCGTTCTATGGCTACACCTTC. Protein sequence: CASSVGRAFYGYTF.

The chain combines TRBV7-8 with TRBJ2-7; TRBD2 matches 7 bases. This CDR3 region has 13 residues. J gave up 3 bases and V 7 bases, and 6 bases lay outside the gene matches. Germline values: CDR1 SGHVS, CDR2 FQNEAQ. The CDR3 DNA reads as TGTGCCAGCACCCACGGACTAGTCTACGAGCAGTACTTC. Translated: CASTHGLVYEQYF.

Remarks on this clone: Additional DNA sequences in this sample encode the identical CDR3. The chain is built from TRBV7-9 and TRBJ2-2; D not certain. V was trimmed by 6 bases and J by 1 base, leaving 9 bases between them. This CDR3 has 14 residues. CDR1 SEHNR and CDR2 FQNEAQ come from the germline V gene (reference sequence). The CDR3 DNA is TGTGCCAGCAGTTTAACAGAGAACACCGGGGAGCTGTTTTTT. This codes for CASSLTENTGELFF.

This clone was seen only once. CDR3 residues: CASAWGGSYNEQFF. CDR3 sequence (DNA): TGTGCCAGCGCCTGGGGAGGGTCCTACAATGAGCAGTTCTTC. V gene TRBV5-4 combines with J gene TRBJ2-1, with 7 bases aligning to TRBD2. V lost 7 bases to trimming and J lost 1 base; unmatched junction nucleotides: 5. The germline V gene encodes CDR1 SGHNT and CDR2 YYREEE (reference sequence). The CDR3 consists of 14 residues.

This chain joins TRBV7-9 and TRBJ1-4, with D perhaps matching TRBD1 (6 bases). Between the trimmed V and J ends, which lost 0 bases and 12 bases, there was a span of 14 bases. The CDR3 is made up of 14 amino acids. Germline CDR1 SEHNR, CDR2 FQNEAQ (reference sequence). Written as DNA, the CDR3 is TGTGCCAGCAGCTTAGCGGTTGGGACAAGCCAACTGTTTTTT. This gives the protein CASSLAVGTSQLFF.

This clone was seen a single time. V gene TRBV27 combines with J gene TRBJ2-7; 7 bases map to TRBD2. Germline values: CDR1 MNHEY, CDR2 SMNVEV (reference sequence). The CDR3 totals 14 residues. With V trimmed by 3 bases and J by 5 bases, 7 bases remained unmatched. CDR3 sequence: CASSFGEGSDEQYF. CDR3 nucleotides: TGTGCCAGCAGTTTTGGGGAGGGCTCGGACGAGCAGTACTTC.

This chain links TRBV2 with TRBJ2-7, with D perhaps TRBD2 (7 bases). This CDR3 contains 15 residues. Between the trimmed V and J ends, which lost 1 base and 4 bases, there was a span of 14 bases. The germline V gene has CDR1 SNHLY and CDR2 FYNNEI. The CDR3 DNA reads TGTGCCAGCAGTGAAGGTCCGGGGGGCCAATACGAGCAGTACTTC. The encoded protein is CASSEGPGGQYEQYF. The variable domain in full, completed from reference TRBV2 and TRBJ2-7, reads EPEVTQTPSHQVTQMGQEVILRCVPISNHLYFYWYRQILGQKVEFLVSFYNNEISEKSEIFDDQFSVERPDGSNFTLKIRSTKLEDSAMYFCASSEGPGGQYEQYFGPGTRLTVT.

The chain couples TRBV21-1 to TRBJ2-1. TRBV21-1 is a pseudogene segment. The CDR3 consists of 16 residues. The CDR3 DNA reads TGTGCCAGCAGCAAACCGACCGAGAGCTCCTACAATGAGCAGTTCTTC. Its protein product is CASSKPTESSYNEQFF.

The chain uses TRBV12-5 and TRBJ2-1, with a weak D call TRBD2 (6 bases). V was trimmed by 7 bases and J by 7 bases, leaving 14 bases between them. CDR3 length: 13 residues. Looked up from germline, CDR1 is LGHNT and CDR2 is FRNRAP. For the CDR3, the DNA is TGTGCTAGTGTGGGCGCGGCGGGGAATGAGCAGTTCTTC. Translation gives CASVGAAGNEQFF.

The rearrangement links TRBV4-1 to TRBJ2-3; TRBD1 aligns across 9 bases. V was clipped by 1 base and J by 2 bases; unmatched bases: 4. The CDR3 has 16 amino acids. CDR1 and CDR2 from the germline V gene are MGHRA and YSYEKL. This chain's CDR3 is CASSQAGTGLTDTQYF. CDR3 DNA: TGCGCCAGCAGCCAAGCCGGGACAGGGCTCACAGATACGCAGTATTTT.

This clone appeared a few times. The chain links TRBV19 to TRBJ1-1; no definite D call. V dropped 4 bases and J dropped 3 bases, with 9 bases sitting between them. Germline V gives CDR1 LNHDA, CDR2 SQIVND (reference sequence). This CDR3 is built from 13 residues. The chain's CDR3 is CASSKDGYTEAFF. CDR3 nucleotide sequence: TGTGCCAGTAGTAAAGACGGATACACTGAAGCTTTCTTT.

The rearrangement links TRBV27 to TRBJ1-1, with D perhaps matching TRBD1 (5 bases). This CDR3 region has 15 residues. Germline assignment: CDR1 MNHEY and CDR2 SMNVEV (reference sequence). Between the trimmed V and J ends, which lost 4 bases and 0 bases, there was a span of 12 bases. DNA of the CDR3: TGTGCCAGCAGTTACCACAGGAGACTGAACACTGAAGCTTTCTTT. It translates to CASSYHRRLNTEAFF.

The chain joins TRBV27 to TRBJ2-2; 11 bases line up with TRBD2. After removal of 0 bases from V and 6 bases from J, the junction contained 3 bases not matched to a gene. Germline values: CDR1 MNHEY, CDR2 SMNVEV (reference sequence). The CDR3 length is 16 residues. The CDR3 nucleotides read TGTGCCAGCAGTTTATCGACTAGCGGGGACCCCGGGGAGCTGTTTTTT. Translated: CASSLSTSGDPGELFF.